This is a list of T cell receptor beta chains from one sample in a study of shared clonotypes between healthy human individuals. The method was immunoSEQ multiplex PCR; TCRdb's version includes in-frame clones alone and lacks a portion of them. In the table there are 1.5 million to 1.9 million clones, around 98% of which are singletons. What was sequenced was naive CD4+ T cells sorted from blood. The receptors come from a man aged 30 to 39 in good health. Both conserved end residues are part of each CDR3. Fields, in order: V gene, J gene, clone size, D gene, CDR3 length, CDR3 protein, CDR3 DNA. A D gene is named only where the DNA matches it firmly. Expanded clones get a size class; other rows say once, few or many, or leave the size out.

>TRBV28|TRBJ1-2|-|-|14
CASSPFQPNYGYTF
TGTGCCAGCAGTCCTTTTCAACCCAACTATGGCTACACCTTC
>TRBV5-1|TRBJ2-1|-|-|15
CASSSGPTTHNEQFF
TGCGCCAGCAGCTCAGGACCGACGACCCACAATGAGCAGTTCTTC
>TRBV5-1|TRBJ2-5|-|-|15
CASRLLPASQETQYF
TGCGCCAGCAGGCTCCTACCAGCATCCCAAGAGACCCAGTACTTC
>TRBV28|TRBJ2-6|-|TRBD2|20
CASSPRGRGQPSGGANVLTF
TGTGCCAGCAGTCCCCGCGGGAGGGGACAGCCTTCTGGAGGGGCCAACGTCCTGACTTTC
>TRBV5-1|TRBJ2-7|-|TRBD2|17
CASSPGLAEAKAYEQYF
TGCGCCAGCAGCCCGGGACTAGCGGAAGCCAAAGCCTACGAGCAGTACTTC
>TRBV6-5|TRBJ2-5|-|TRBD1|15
CASSYDRGAWETQYF
TGTGCCAGCAGTTACGACAGGGGCGCTTGGGAGACCCAGTACTTC
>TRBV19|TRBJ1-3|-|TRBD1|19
CASTERTGTGILRRNTIYF
TGTGCCAGTACCGAACGGACCGGGACAGGCATCCTCCGGAGAAACACCATATATTTT
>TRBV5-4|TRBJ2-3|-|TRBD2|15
CASSEAGGNTDTQYF
TGTGCCAGCAGCGAAGCGGGAGGGAACACAGATACGCAGTATTTT
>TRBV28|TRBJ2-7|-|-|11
CASSPAYEQYF
TGTGCCAGTTCCCCAGCCTACGAGCAGTACTTC
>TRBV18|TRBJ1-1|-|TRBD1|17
CASSPISGTAMNTEAFF
TGTGCCAGCTCACCCATATCAGGGACAGCCATGAACACTGAAGCTTTCTTT
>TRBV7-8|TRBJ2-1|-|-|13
CASSLPFYNEQFF
TGTGCCAGCAGCTTACCGTTCTACAATGAGCAGTTCTTC
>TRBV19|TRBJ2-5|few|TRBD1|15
CASSALQGAGETQYF
TGTGCCAGTAGTGCCCTACAGGGGGCTGGGGAGACCCAGTACTTC
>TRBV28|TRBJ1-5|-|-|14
CASSLLGAFQPQHF
TGTGCCAGCAGTTTATTGGGGGCTTTTCAGCCCCAGCATTTT
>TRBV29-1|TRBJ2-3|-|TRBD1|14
CSVVGQASTDTQYF
TGCAGCGTCGTCGGACAGGCGAGTACAGATACGCAGTATTTT
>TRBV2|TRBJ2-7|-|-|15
CASSEREVPTYEQYF
TGTGCCAGCAGTGAAAGGGAGGTTCCCACCTACGAGCAGTACTTC
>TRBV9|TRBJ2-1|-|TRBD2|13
CASSVVLGGREFF
TGTGCCAGCAGCGTAGTTCTAGGCGGGAGGGAGTTCTTC
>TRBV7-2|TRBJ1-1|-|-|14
CASSLGGAPTEAFF
TGTGCCAGCAGCTTAGGGGGGGCGCCCACTGAAGCTTTCTTT
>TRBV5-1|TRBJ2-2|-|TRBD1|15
CASSRGQANTGELFF
TGCGCCAGCAGCAGGGGACAGGCGAACACCGGGGAGCTGTTTTTT
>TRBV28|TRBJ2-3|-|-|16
CASRGIGYPSTDTQYF
TGTGCCAGCAGGGGGATTGGATATCCTAGCACAGATACGCAGTATTTT
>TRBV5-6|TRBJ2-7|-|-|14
CASSWGDTSYEQYF
TGTGCCAGCAGCTGGGGGGACACCTCCTACGAGCAGTACTTC
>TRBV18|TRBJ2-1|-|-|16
CASSPPTRGTPNEQFF
TGTGCCAGCTCACCACCAACAAGAGGTACTCCCAATGAGCAGTTCTTC
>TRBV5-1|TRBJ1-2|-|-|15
CASSPGRSSNYGYTF
TGCGCCAGCAGCCCCGGACGGAGTTCTAACTATGGCTACACCTTC
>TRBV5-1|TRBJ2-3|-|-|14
CASSLGQGGDTQYF
TGCGCCAGCAGCTTGGGGCAGGGCGGTGATACGCAGTATTTT
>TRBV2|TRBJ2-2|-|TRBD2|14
CASSVVGGHGELFF
TGTGCCAGCAGTGTTGTGGGAGGGCACGGGGAGCTGTTTTTT
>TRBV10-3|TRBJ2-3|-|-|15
CAISAAGLVTDTQYF
TGTGCCATCAGTGCGGCGGGACTTGTCACAGATACGCAGTATTTT
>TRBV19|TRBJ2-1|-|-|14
CASRGGSSYNEQFF
TGTGCCAGTAGGGGGGGCTCCTCCTACAATGAGCAGTTCTTC
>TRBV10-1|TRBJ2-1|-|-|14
CASSLTTGAYEQFF
TGCGCCAGCAGCCTCACAACCGGGGCCTATGAGCAGTTCTTC
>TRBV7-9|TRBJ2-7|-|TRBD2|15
CASSSAGTSVYEQYF
TGTGCCAGCAGCTCGGCCGGGACTAGCGTCTACGAGCAGTACTTC
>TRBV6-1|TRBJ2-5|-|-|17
CASSEGLLGGAGETQYF
TGTGCCAGCAGTGAAGGGCTGCTAGGGGGGGCCGGGGAGACCCAGTACTTC
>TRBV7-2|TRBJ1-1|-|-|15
CASSPRSRRSHEAFF
TGTGCCAGCAGCCCTAGATCGAGGAGGTCTCATGAAGCTTTCTTT
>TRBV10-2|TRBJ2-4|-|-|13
CASSETAKNIQYF
TGCGCCAGCAGTGAGACGGCCAAAAACATTCAGTACTTC
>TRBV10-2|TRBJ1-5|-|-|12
CASSETLRPQHF
TGCGCCAGCAGTGAAACTTTAAGGCCCCAGCATTTT
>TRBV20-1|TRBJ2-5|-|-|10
CSARDWTQYF
TGCAGTGCTAGAGATTGGACCCAGTACTTC
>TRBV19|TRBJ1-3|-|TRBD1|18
CASSHLSGGPVSGNTIYF
TGTGCCAGTAGTCATCTCTCAGGGGGACCCGTCTCTGGAAACACCATATATTTT
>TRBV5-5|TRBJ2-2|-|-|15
CASSLNPGDTGELFF
TGTGCCAGCAGCTTGAACCCAGGGGACACCGGGGAGCTGTTTTTT
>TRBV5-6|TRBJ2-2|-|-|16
CASSFRGHPNTGELFF
TGTGCCAGCAGCTTCCGGGGCCATCCGAACACCGGGGAGCTGTTTTTT
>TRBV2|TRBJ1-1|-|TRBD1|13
CASSTGGYTEAFF
TGTGCCAGCAGTACAGGGGGCTACACTGAAGCTTTCTTT
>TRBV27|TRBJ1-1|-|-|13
CASSPNQRSEAFF
TGTGCCAGCAGCCCAAACCAGAGGTCTGAAGCTTTCTTT
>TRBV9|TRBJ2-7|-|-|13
CASSVVTEGEQYF
TGTGCCAGCAGCGTAGTAACAGAAGGAGAGCAGTACTTC
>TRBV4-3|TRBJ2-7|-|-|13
CASSQGGSYEQYF
TGCGCCAGCAGCCAAGGGGGCTCCTACGAGCAGTACTTC
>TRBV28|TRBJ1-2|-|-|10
CASLQGGYTF
TGTGCCAGCCTTCAAGGAGGCTACACCTTC
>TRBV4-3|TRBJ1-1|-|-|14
CASSQAQGKTEAFF
TGCGCCAGCAGCCAAGCCCAGGGCAAAACTGAAGCTTTCTTT
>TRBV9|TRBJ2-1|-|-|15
CASSVGQGNYNEQFF
TGTGCCAGCAGCGTAGGGCAGGGGAACTACAATGAGCAGTTCTTC
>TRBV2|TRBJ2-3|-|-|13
CASSVRGTDTQYF
TGTGCCAGCAGTGTCCGGGGAACAGATACGCAGTATTTT
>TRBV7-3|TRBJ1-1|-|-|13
CASALTGRTEAFF
TGTGCCAGCGCACTAACAGGAAGGACTGAAGCTTTCTTT
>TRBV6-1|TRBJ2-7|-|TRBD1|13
CASGRQGADEQYF
TGTGCCAGCGGTAGACAGGGTGCGGACGAGCAGTACTTC
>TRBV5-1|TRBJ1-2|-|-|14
CASSEPADGHGYTF
TGCGCCAGCAGCGAACCGGCCGACGGGCATGGCTACACCTTC
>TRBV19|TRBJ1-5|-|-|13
CASTDYSNQPQHF
TGTGCCAGTACGGATTATAGCAATCAGCCCCAGCATTTT
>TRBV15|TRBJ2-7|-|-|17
CATSREGHQGRTYEQYF
TGTGCCACCAGCAGAGAGGGACATCAGGGACGTACCTACGAGCAGTACTTC
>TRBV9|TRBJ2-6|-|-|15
CASSVGRPGANVLTF
TGTGCCAGCAGCGTAGGCAGGCCTGGGGCCAACGTCCTGACTTTC
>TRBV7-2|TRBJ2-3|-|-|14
CASSALGITDTQYF
TGTGCCAGCAGCGCCTTGGGTATTACAGATACGCAGTATTTT
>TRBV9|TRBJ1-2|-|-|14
CASSVLPDNYGYTF
TGTGCCAGCAGCGTATTGCCGGATAACTATGGCTACACCTTC
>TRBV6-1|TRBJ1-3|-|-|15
CASTRDTASGNTIYF
TGTGCCAGCACCCGCGACACAGCCTCTGGAAACACCATATATTTT
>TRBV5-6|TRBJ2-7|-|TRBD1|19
CASSLAKSPDRLSSYEQYF
TGTGCCAGCAGCTTGGCCAAGTCGCCGGACAGGCTTAGCTCCTACGAGCAGTACTTC